Below are 10 T cell receptor beta chains sequenced from a single sample in a study of blood T cell repertoires in COVID-19. Assay: immunoSEQ multiplex PCR; the TCRdb copy retains only in-frame clones and omits some. The sample contains 150,000 or so clones, around four fifths of which appear only once. The sequenced sample consisted of PBMCs or T cells enriched from blood (not recorded which). Every receptor here comes from a woman aged 55-69 years who had recovered from COVID-19.

The chain has TRBV5-1 and TRBJ2-3; TRBD2 agrees at 13 bases. CDR3 length: 15 residues. V was pared by 8 bases and J by 3 bases, with 6 bases of the junction left unmatched. Germline V CDR1 and CDR2: SGHRS, YFSETQ. The CDR3 is CASKGTSGATDTQYF. The CDR3 nucleotides are TGCGCCAGTAAGGGGACTAGCGGGGCGACAGATACGCAGTATTTT. The entire variable domain, with the rest obtained from reference TRBV5-1 and TRBJ2-3, is as follows: KAGVTQTPRYLIKTRGQQVTLSCSPISGHRSVSWYQQTPGQGLQFLFEYFSETQRNKGNFPGRFSGRQFSNSRSEMNVSTLELGDSALYLCASKGTSGATDTQYFGPGTRLTVL.

Only one count was recorded for this clone. CDR3 sequence reads: CASSEWTSNSPLHF. In nucleotides, the CDR3 is TGTGCCAGCAGTGAATGGACAAGTAATTCACCCCTCCACTTT. The J gene is TRBJ1-6, the V gene TRBV2, with D possibly matching TRBD1 (5 bases). Trimming cost V 2 bases and J 6 bases, with 8 bases left between them. This CDR3 contains 14 residues. The V gene's germline CDR1 is SNHLY and CDR2 FYNNEI. The variable domain in full, completed from reference TRBV2 and TRBJ1-6, reads EPEVTQTPSHQVTQMGQEVILRCVPISNHLYFYWYRQILGQKVEFLVSFYNNEISEKSEIFDDQFSVERPDGSNFTLKIRSTKLEDSAMYFCASSEWTSNSPLHFGNGTRLTVT.

Only a few counts were recorded for this clone. The chain has TRBV6-1 and TRBJ2-7, with D unclear. The germline V gene has CDR1 MNHNS and CDR2 SASEGT. Trimming took off 0 bases at V and 3 bases at J, with 6 bases between the two ends. This CDR3 spans 13 amino acids. The CDR3 spells CASSEASHYEQYF. The CDR3 nucleotides read TGTGCCAGCAGTGAAGCCAGTCACTACGAGCAGTACTTC.

V usage is TRBV2 and J usage is TRBJ1-5; D is ambiguous. The CDR3 extends over 15 amino acids. CDR1 is SNHLY, CDR2 FYNNEI, per germline. V was cut by 3 bases and J by 2 bases, with 11 bases left in between. The CDR3 reads CASSDDGFGNQPQHF. The CDR3 DNA reads as TGTGCCAGCAGTGATGACGGGTTTGGCAATCAGCCCCAGCATTTT. The full variable domain, with the rest looked up from reference TRBV2 and TRBJ1-5, is EPEVTQTPSHQVTQMGQEVILRCVPISNHLYFYWYRQILGQKVEFLVSFYNNEISEKSEIFDDQFSVERPDGSNFTLKIRSTKLEDSAMYFCASSDDGFGNQPQHFGDGTRLSIL.

This sequence joins TRBV6-1 and TRBJ1-5; D remains ambiguous. Trimming left V 3 bases short and J 9 bases short, with 15 bases between. The CDR3 totals 14 residues. Germline CDR1 MNHNS, CDR2 SASEGT. The CDR3 DNA reads TGTGCCAGCAGTGATTTGTCGGGTCTTGGGCCCCAGCATTTT. This gives the protein CASSDLSGLGPQHF.

V and J are TRBV29-1 and TRBJ1-5, with D hard to call. V lost 1 base to trimming and J lost 4 bases, with 11 bases between them. The CDR3 loop spans 14 amino acids. Germline CDR1 SQVTM, CDR2 ANQGSEA. The CDR3 DNA reads as TGCAGCGTTGAAGTAGGGAGCCCAAATCAGCCCCAGCATTTT. Translated: CSVEVGSPNQPQHF.

This clone was counted only a few times. The chain combines TRBV3-1 (or the pseudogene TRBV3-2) with TRBJ1-1; 8 bases are a match to TRBD1. The germline gives CDR1 LGHDT, CDR2 YNNKEL (reference sequence). V trimming: 3 bases; J trimming: 5 bases; junction bases outside the gene matches: 5. The CDR3 consists of 14 residues. DNA for the CDR3: TGTGCCAGCAGCCAGGCAGGGGGCAAGACTGAAGCTTTCTTT. Its translation is CASSQAGGKTEAFF.

CDR3 DNA sequence: TGCGCCAGCAGCTCTTGGCGAGCGGGGATCACAGATACGCAGTATTTT. It is translated as CASSSWRAGITDTQYF. The V and J genes are TRBV5-1 and TRBJ2-3; TRBD2 agrees at 7 bases. The CDR3 loop spans 16 amino acids. The trim removed 3 bases at V and 2 bases at J, leaving 9 bases unmatched. Germline lookup yields CDR1 SGHRS and CDR2 YFSETQ.

V gene TRBV27 combines with J gene TRBJ2-7; the D gene is possibly TRBD1 (7 bases). The CDR3 contains 16 residues. Per germline, CDR1 MNHEY and CDR2 SMNVEV (reference sequence). With 2 bases removed from V and 3 bases from J, the gap between germline ends came to 17 bases. CDR3 nucleotides: TGTGCCAGCAGTTTAGGCGGAGGGGGCCAGGGCTACGAGCAGTACTTC. It yields the protein CASSLGGGGQGYEQYF.

The chain is built from TRBV21-1 and TRBJ2-7; TRBD2 is the table's D call and was not checked against the DNA. TRBV21-1 is a recognized pseudogene. The CDR3 extends over 13 amino acids. CDR3 nucleotide sequence: TGTGCCAGCTGCCTATTGGCGGCCTACGAGCAGTACTTC. Translation: CASCLLAAYEQYF.